A single T cell receptor (beta chain) is shown here with its context. Its antigen is not yet known. No quality values exist for individual bases; no much larger clone is one base distant. The CDR3 runs 17 amino acids, cysteine and phenylalanine included. The read is trimmed to its CDR3 DNA, 51 bases read in frame from base 1. Deletion took 4 bases off V and 1 base off J, with a span of 16 bases between the germline ends. From a lookup of the germline V gene (reference sequence), CDR1 and CDR2 are MNHEY and SMNVEV. This sample is drawn from a study of T-cell reconstitution after alpha-beta-depleted transplantation in children (dated by TCRdb to 2016 to 2018). Regarding the study in general: Using TCR repertoire profiling, the study followed T-cell immune reconstitution in a quantitative way in children after TCRalphabeta/CD19-depleted allogeneic hematopoietic cell transplantation.

The library was produced with PCR. The sequencer was an Illumina HiSeq 2500. TCR libraries were prepared with molecular barcoding, using unique molecular identifiers to normalize TCRbeta repertoire quantification. TCRdb reanalyzed the raw reads on its own, using fastp at Q25 for trimming and MiXCR for clone calling, and kept in-frame beta chains. Every entry covers one CDR3 protein and lists the most common genes and DNA from its rows. Within this sample are around 360,000 distinct CDR3 sequences, with 9% to 12% of them counted one time only. Around 2.4% of the sample belongs to the ten largest clones.

This receptor was taken from a human donor who donated a stem cell graft to a child with acute lymphoblastic leukemia. The sample in question was PBMCs from the stem cell graft donor, obtained from the stem cell graft. The sequence joins TRBV27 to TRBJ2-2; too little of a D gene remains to name it. The CDR3 region has the sequence CASSSPSGPQNTGELFF. In nucleotide form, the sequence is TGTGCCAGCAGTTCCCCCTCCGGGCCACAGAACACCGGGGAGCTGTTTTTT.